This T cell receptor beta chain was recorded in a study of tumor-infiltrating lymphocytes in primary liver carcinoma. Making TCR beta cDNA involved approximately 0.5 ug total RNA and a constant-region primer. Slightly modified ARM-PCR served as the procedure for the TCR beta libraries. These libraries came from three rounds of nested multiplex PCR. The first two PCR rounds used TRBV1-TRBV30 primers with a Cbeta primer, roughly 10 cycles each. TCRdb passed the multiplex PCR reads through MiXCR, listing each CDR3 protein once. The sample yields roughly 25,000 distinct CDR3 sequences, roughly 80% seen once. Bulk tissue was left unsorted, and RNA and DNA were co-extracted from 20-30 mg of it. The patients carried chronic HBV infection and had received no treatment. CDR1 SGHAT and CDR2 FQNNGV come from the germline V gene. The CDR3 length is 14 residues. Trimming removed 8 bases from V and 7 bases from J, with 21 bases in between.

This sequence originates from a man aged 40-50 years with primary liver carcinoma and hepatitis B virus infection. The sequenced material came from liver tumor tissue from sampling region 3. The subset denotes: tumor region T3, left-lateral pole. The rearrangement links TRBV11-2 to TRBJ2-7, with D maybe TRBD1 (6 bases). CDR3 DNA: TGTGCCAGCCGACCTAATGCACAGGGCGGTGAGCAGTACTTC. Amino acids: CASRPNAQGGEQYF. Full variable domain (outside the CDR3, taken from reference TRBV11-2 and TRBJ2-7): EAGVAQSPRYKIIEKRQSVAFWCNPISGHATLYWYQQILGQGPKLLIQFQNNGVVDDSQLPKDRFSAERLKGVDSTLKIQPAKLEDSAVYLCASRPNAQGGEQYFGPGTRLTVT.